This T cell receptor (beta chain) was identified in a study of CD8 T cells in Susac syndrome (dated by TCRdb to between 2017 and 2020). Notes on the research overall: Of the Susac syndrome patients who were sequenced, six had clinically active disease and 8 or 9 were in clinical remission. At blood withdrawal, Susac syndrome patients were either therapy-naive, taking corticosteroids (in some cases with IVIg as well), or taking IVIg alone. Repertoire sequencing was used to test whether CD8+ T cell activation and differentiation in Susac syndrome was antigen driven. CD8+ T cell repertoire clonality was compared between about a dozen healthy donors, approximately 14 Susac syndrome patients and approximately 15 multiple sclerosis patients.

RNA was extracted using the RNeasy kit, and roughly 0.45 to 1 ug of the RNA was reverse transcribed with random hexamers. The immunoSEQ multiplex PCR assay, which covers 54 Vbeta and 13 Jbeta segments, was used to amplify TCR beta CDR3 regions. PCR amplification bias was corrected by using a synthetic template baseline for primer optimization and computational correction. Per the source publication's procedure: Reads were annotated to V, D and J genes per IMGT and analyzed with immunoSEQ Analyzer, keeping only productive sequences. Clonality was calculated as one minus the Shannon entropy normalized by log2 of the number of productive unique sequences. For each patient and control, public and private clones were evaluated among the 100 most prevalent clones. Clones were defined as Susac-specific when absent from the healthy and MS cohorts, from about a thousand published viral clones and from other ImmuneACCESS disease sequences. TCRdb trimmed public reads at Q25 via fastp, called clones via MiXCR and kept in-frame beta chains. Rows are unified per CDR3 protein, each entry keeping the most common DNA and genes. The V and J calls follow TCRdb's processing rather than the paper's. The sample data list approximately 190,000 distinct CDR3 sequences, and approximately 95% of these were observed just once. The top ten hold about 0.15% of the sample.

Peripheral blood CD8+ and CD4+ T cells from healthy donors, Susac syndrome patients and multiple sclerosis patients were profiled using high-throughput TCR beta sequencing. The Susac syndrome patients fulfilled recently defined diagnostic criteria for either definite or probable disease. CD8+ TEMRA cells were enriched by FACS, while bulk CD8+ and CD4+ T cells were purified by magnetic negative isolation. Blood was drawn into EDTA tubes, processed within 24 hours, and PBMCs were isolated by density gradient centrifugation. PBMCs intended for TCR sequencing were frozen in liquid nitrogen and were later thawed in a 37 degrees C water bath. Purity of sorted or isolated CD4+, CD8+ and CD8+ TEMRA cells was at least 90%. The table lists this clonotype with a count of one. The specificity of this receptor is unknown. No base-level quality is on record; no much larger clone is a single base apart. Weak support is all one read offers.

The full study reports these points: Looking at Susac-specific public clones, the researchers identified some 16 in the total CD8+ repertoire and about 5 in the CD8+ TEMRA repertoire. The number of individuals in the TCR sequencing and HLA analysis was acknowledged as relatively small. Clonal expansion was observed in Susac syndrome CD8+ repertoires, with the highest expansion in CD8+ TEMRA cells and greater expansion in clinically active than in remitting patients.

From the germline V gene, CDR1 is SGHRS and CDR2 is YFSETQ. There are 13 amino acids in the CDR3, from cysteine to phenylalanine inclusive. Solely the CDR3 DNA is kept, with 39 bases framed from the first base. V is reduced by 1 base and J by 6 bases, leaving a spacing of 10 bases between them. Sample: CD8+ T cells from PBMCs. The receptor's source is a human donor with Susac syndrome. The sequence joins TRBV5-1 to TRBJ1-2; the D gene is possibly TRBD1, with 5 bases matching. The CDR3: CASSLLQANGYTF. The nucleotides read TGCGCCAGCAGCTTGCTACAGGCTAATGGCTACACCTTC.